These 20 T cell receptor beta chains were sequenced from one sample in a study of human T cells and chemical hapten exposure. TCRdb reprocessed the RACE reads via MiXCR and lists one record per CDR3 protein. The sample lists about 51,000 distinct CDR3 sequences; about a tenth were seen once. The time point: pre-sensitization, week 0. The treatment was: therapeutic diphenylcyclopropenone sensitization with weekly scalp DPC. The material was whole blood, obtained in connection with sensitization to the hapten diphenylcyclopropenone (DPC). These receptors were obtained from a woman in her 40s with alopecia areata. Some clones in this sample may be carry-over from other donors' samples.

This chain joins TRBV4-1 and TRBJ2-1, with TRBD1 identical over 9 bases. Germline V lookup: CDR1 MGHRA, CDR2 YSYEKL. CDR3 length equals 17 residues. V lost 3 bases to trimming and J lost 2 bases; unmatched junction nucleotides: 8. For the CDR3, the DNA is TGCGCCAGCAGCCAGCCGGGACGGGACAGGGCCTACAATGAGCAGTTCTTC. Amino acid sequence: CASSQPGRDRAYNEQFF.

This clonotype came up many times. J is TRBJ1-6 and V is TRBV2; D is undetermined. The CDR3 is 16 residues long. Germline V gene lookup returns CDR1 SNHLY and CDR2 FYNNEI. Trimming left V 3 bases short and J 0 bases short, with 9 bases between. The CDR3 region has the DNA TGTGCCAGCAGTGAGGCCAGGAGCTCCTATAATTCACCCCTCCACTTT. As protein: CASSEARSSYNSPLHF.

This clonotype was detected many times. The genes are TRBV2 and TRBJ2-7; TRBD2 matches 10 bases. The germline V gene has CDR1 SNHLY and CDR2 FYNNEI. The CDR3 covers 14 residues. The junction had 3 bases not matched to a gene; V was cut back by 6 bases and J by 1 base. The CDR3 here is CASRLAGTSYEQYF. In nucleotides, the CDR3 is TGTGCCAGCAGACTAGCGGGGACGTCCTACGAGCAGTACTTC.

About this clonotype itself: It may be a read error: a sequence one base away is much more abundant. The chain uses TRBV7-2 and TRBJ2-7; D is uncertain. This CDR3 has 14 amino acids. V was shortened by 3 bases and J by 6 bases, with 15 bases between the two germline ends. Germline V lookup: CDR1 SGHTA, CDR2 FQGNSA. For the CDR3, the DNA is TGTGCCAGCAGCTTTGAGCTGTTGTGTTTCGAGCAGTACTTC. Its translation: CASSFELLCFEQYF. Complete variable domain (other parts from reference TRBV7-2 and TRBJ2-7): GAGVSQSPSNKVTEKGKDVELRCDPISGHTALYWYRQSLGQGLEFLIYFQGNSAPDKSGLPSDRFSAERTGGSVSTLTIQRTQQEDSAVYLCASSFELLCFEQYFGPGTRLTVT.

This clonotype was counted at least ten times. The chain is built from TRBV7-3 and TRBJ2-1; TRBD2 agrees at 8 bases. The CDR3 length is 15 residues. V shed 5 bases and J 4 bases; nucleotides not matched to a gene: 7. Germline values: CDR1 SGHTA, CDR2 FQGTGA. CDR3 protein: CASSGGTRGYNEQFF. CDR3 DNA sequence: TGTGCCAGCAGCGGCGGGACTAGGGGGTACAATGAGCAGTTCTTC.

A few counts support this clonotype. The chain joins TRBV20-1 to TRBJ2-1; 8 bases fit TRBD2. The CDR3 sequence is 13 residues long. The germline V gene has CDR1 DFQATT and CDR2 SNEGSKA (reference sequence). Trimming removed 3 bases from V and 8 bases from J; junction bases left unmatched: 6. The CDR3 reads CSARPGGPDEQFF. In nucleotides, the CDR3 is TGCAGTGCTAGGCCGGGGGGGCCTGATGAGCAGTTCTTC.

This rearrangement joins TRBV28 to TRBJ1-2; D gene unclear. From germline, CDR1 is MDHEN and CDR2 SYDVKM. The CDR3 is 11 residues long. Deletions cut 7 bases from V and 2 bases from J, with 5 bases between. CDR3 nucleotides: TGTGCCAGCACTTCAAACTATGGCTACACCTTC. It encodes CASTSNYGYTF.

This clonotype occurred many times. Here the CDR3 DNA reads TGTGCCAGCAGCCCCGTGGGGGGCGCGGGGACCGGGGAGCTGTTTTTT. Protein sequence: CASSPVGGAGTGELFF. The chain is built from TRBV5-5 and TRBJ2-2, with D perhaps being TRBD1 or TRBD2 (6 bases each). The V gene lost 4 bases and the J gene lost 5 bases, with 18 bases spanning the gap. Germline V gene sequence: CDR1 SGHKS, CDR2 YYEKEE (reference sequence). The CDR3 length is 16 residues.

This clonotype came up many times. The chain carries TRBV6-6 and TRBJ1-1, with 8 bases lining up with TRBD1. The trim removed 7 bases at V and 1 base at J, leaving 8 bases unmatched. The CDR3 has 15 amino acids. CDR1 and CDR2 (germline): MNHNY, SVGAGI (reference sequence). CDR3 protein: CASTQGGQANTEAFF. The CDR3 DNA follows: TGTGCCAGCACCCAAGGGGGACAGGCGAACACTGAAGCTTTCTTT.

This clonotype was picked up many times. J is TRBJ2-7 and V is TRBV7-6; TRBD2 agrees at 7 bases. Germline V gene lookup returns CDR1 SGHVS and CDR2 FNYEAQ. This CDR3 is 15 amino acids long. Trimming removed 6 bases from V and 2 bases from J; junction bases left unmatched: 10. The CDR3 sequence is CASRSGNSPPYEQYF. In DNA, the CDR3 is TGTGCCAGCAGGAGCGGGAACAGCCCCCCCTACGAGCAGTACTTC.

This clonotype was picked up many times. Here the CDR3 reads CSARGAFEAFF. The CDR3 nucleotides read TGCAGTGCTAGAGGGGCATTTGAAGCTTTCTTT. This sequence joins TRBV20-1 and TRBJ1-1; D is undetermined. The CDR3 has 11 residues. V shed 1 base and J shed 7 bases, with 7 bases lying between them. Germline CDR1 DFQATT, CDR2 SNEGSKA (reference sequence).

This rearrangement joins TRBV12-3 or TRBV12-4 to TRBJ2-3, with D perhaps matching TRBD1 or TRBD2 (5 bases each). Trimming shortened V by 5 bases and J by 3 bases, and 15 bases separated the two germline ends. This CDR3 contains 15 residues. The CDR3 sequence: CASSLTGGTTDTQYF. The CDR3 DNA follows: TGTGCCAGCAGTCTAACTGGGGGAACAACAGATACGCAGTATTTT.

This clonotype was observed a few times. The V call is TRBV18, the J call TRBJ1-4; D is unresolved. There are 16 residues in the CDR3. Deletions cut 6 bases from V and 0 bases from J, with 14 bases between. The V gene's germline CDR1 is KGHSH and CDR2 LQKENI. CDR3 region: CASSEQLSTTNEKLFF. The CDR3, as DNA: TGTGCCAGCTCGGAACAGTTATCCACAACTAATGAAAAACTGTTTTTT.

The sample holds a few counts of this clonotype. The chain employs TRBV6-2 or TRBV6-3 and TRBJ2-2, with D uncertain. Deletions cut 1 base from V and 1 base from J, with 4 bases between. Germline CDR1 MNHEY, CDR2 SVGEGT. The CDR3 spans 14 residues. The CDR3 region is CASSYWQNTGELFF. CDR3 in DNA: TGTGCCAGCAGTTACTGGCAGAACACCGGGGAGCTGTTTTTT.

This clonotype has at least ten counts. The gene calls are TRBV19 and TRBJ2-1, with 10 bases lining up with TRBD2. CDR3 length: 15 amino acids. Germline V lookup: CDR1 LNHDA, CDR2 SQIVND (reference sequence). V gave up 5 bases and J gave up 9 bases; unmatched junction bases: 10. The CDR3 sequence is CASSPTSGATGEQFF. The CDR3 coding sequence is TGTGCCAGTAGTCCCACTAGCGGGGCGACGGGTGAGCAGTTCTTC.

The chain recombines TRBV27 with TRBJ2-7; D is perhaps TRBD1 (5 bases). The V and J ends lost 3 bases and 5 bases respectively, with 14 bases between them. The CDR3 covers 14 residues. Germline V gene lookup returns CDR1 MNHEY and CDR2 SMNVEV (reference sequence). CDR3 amino acids: CASSLLGHQDEQYF. The CDR3 DNA reads TGTGCCAGCAGTTTGTTAGGACACCAAGACGAGCAGTACTTC.

This clonotype appeared many times. V and J are TRBV20-1 and TRBJ2-7; a weak D match, TRBD2 (6 bases). The germline V gene has CDR1 DFQATT and CDR2 SNEGSKA (reference sequence). The CDR3 consists of 15 residues. Trimming cost V 0 bases and J 5 bases, with 17 bases left between them. Here the CDR3 reads CSARDRAGFHHEQYF. For the CDR3, the DNA is TGCAGTGCTAGAGATAGGGCGGGATTCCACCACGAGCAGTACTTC.

The sample holds many counts of this clonotype. The chain carries TRBV19 and TRBJ1-5; TRBD1 is a possible D gene (6 bases). This CDR3 has 14 amino acids. The V gene's germline CDR1 is LNHDA and CDR2 SQIVND (reference sequence). The ends were cut back, 3 bases at V and 2 bases at J, with 8 bases in the middle. CDR3 nucleotides: TGTGCCAGTAGTATGGGGGCCGGCAATCAGCCCCAGCATTTT. Translating it yields CASSMGAGNQPQHF.

There are many counts of this clonotype. V usage is TRBV27 and J usage is TRBJ1-5, with D tentatively TRBD1 (5 bases). The CDR3 covers 16 residues. The V gene lost 2 bases and the J gene lost 2 bases, with 13 bases spanning the gap. CDR1 and CDR2 (germline): MNHEY, SMNVEV (reference sequence). The CDR3 nucleotides are TGTGCCAGCAGTTTACGCGGGACGGGGGGCAATCAGCCCCAGCATTTT. It is translated as CASSLRGTGGNQPQHF.

This clonotype was seen only a few times. The CDR3 region is CASSSEPPPGNTIYF. In DNA, the CDR3 is TGCGCCAGCAGCTCGGAGCCGCCGCCAGGAAACACCATATATTTT. J is TRBJ1-3 and V is TRBV5-1; D ambiguous. The CDR3 is 15 amino acids. Trimming shortened V by 3 bases and J by 4 bases, and 14 bases separated the two germline ends. The germline CDR1 and CDR2 sequences are SGHRS and YFSETQ.